The rows below give T cell receptor beta chains drawn from one sample of a study of T cells in localized non-small cell lung cancer. The repertoire was sequenced with immunoSEQ multiplex PCR; TCRdb's copy has only in-frame clones and lacks some. Among more than 2,500 clones listed, less than 20% were seen once. This specimen consisted of lung tumor tissue, obtained before any cancer treatment. Receptor source: a man aged 35-69 years with stage I lung adenocarcinoma. The CDR3 runs from the conserved cysteine through the conserved F or W. A D gene is named only where the DNA matches it firmly. A row's size may be missing; if present it is once, few, many or a size class.

v_call: TRBV11-3; j_call: TRBJ2-5; d_call: -; clone_size: -; cdr3_nt: TGTGCCAGCAGCTCCTCCCGTCAGGGGCCCCAAGAGACCCAGTACTTC; cdr3_aa: CASSSSRQGPQETQYF
v_call: TRBV10-3; j_call: TRBJ2-5; d_call: -; clone_size: few; cdr3_nt: TGTGCCATCAGTGAGAGGAGCCAAGAGACCCAGTACTTC; cdr3_aa: CAISERSQETQYF
v_call: TRBV30; j_call: TRBJ1-3; d_call: -; clone_size: large; cdr3_nt: TGTGCCTGGAGTGTAGGGGTCACCGGCTCTGGAAACACCATATATTTT; cdr3_aa: CAWSVGVTGSGNTIYF
v_call: TRBV6-8; j_call: TRBJ1-6; d_call: -; clone_size: medium-sized; cdr3_nt: TGTGCCAGCAGGAACAGGGTAAAGAATTCACCCCTCCACTTT; cdr3_aa: CASRNRVKNSPLHF
v_call: TRBV6-8; j_call: TRBJ1-1; d_call: -; clone_size: -; cdr3_nt: TGTGCCAGCAGTGACATGATGGGAGTTGTCACTGAAGCTTTCTTT; cdr3_aa: CASSDMMGVVTEAFF
v_call: TRBV2; j_call: TRBJ2-2; d_call: TRBD2; clone_size: -; cdr3_nt: TGTGCCAGCAGACCCACTAGCGGGGCGAACACCGGGGAGCTGTTTTTT; cdr3_aa: CASRPTSGANTGELFF
v_call: TRBV29-1; j_call: TRBJ1-2; d_call: -; clone_size: -; cdr3_nt: TGCAGCGCAGAGCCCCTAGGGTATGGCTACACCTTC; cdr3_aa: CSAEPLGYGYTF
v_call: TRBV28; j_call: TRBJ1-1; d_call: -; clone_size: few; cdr3_nt: TGTGCCAGCACCCCCAACGGAAACACTGAAGCTTTCTTT; cdr3_aa: CASTPNGNTEAFF
v_call: TRBV15; j_call: TRBJ2-1; d_call: -; clone_size: -; cdr3_nt: TGTGCCACCAGCAGAGACCTGACTAGTTCCTACAATGAGCAGTTCTTC; cdr3_aa: CATSRDLTSSYNEQFF
v_call: TRBV6-8; j_call: TRBJ2-7; d_call: -; clone_size: few; cdr3_nt: TGTGCCAGCAGTTACTCAGGGAAGGAGCAGTACTTC; cdr3_aa: CASSYSGKEQYF
v_call: TRBV11-3; j_call: TRBJ2-3; d_call: -; clone_size: -; cdr3_nt: TGTGCCAGCAGCTTAGGTGGGACCACAGATACGCAGTATTTT; cdr3_aa: CASSLGGTTDTQYF
v_call: TRBV11-3; j_call: TRBJ2-7; d_call: TRBD2; clone_size: many; cdr3_nt: TGTGCCAGCAGCTCCTCTCTAGGGGAGGGCCCTGACGAGCAGTACTTC; cdr3_aa: CASSSSLGEGPDEQYF
v_call: TRBV9; j_call: TRBJ2-2; d_call: -; clone_size: few; cdr3_nt: TGTGCCAGCAGCAAAACGAACACCGGGGAGCTGTTTTTT; cdr3_aa: CASSKTNTGELFF